The rows below give T cell receptor beta chains drawn from one sample of a study of control samples from healthy donors and cancer patients. The method was immunoSEQ multiplex PCR; TCRdb's version includes in-frame clones alone and lacks a portion of them. The data hold 100,000 to 150,000 clones, with approximately 90% observed a single time. The sequenced sample consisted of blood. The origin of the receptors is a man aged 35-49 years in good health. Each CDR3 is given with its conserved first and last residue. Each record gives: V gene, J gene, clone size, D gene, CDR3 DNA, CDR3 protein. D genes are given only for firm matches. Size tells how often a clone was seen (once, few, many) or the class of an expanded clone, and some rows leave it out.

TRBV6-6,TRBJ1-2,.,.,TGTGCCAGCAGTTACTCTTCGAAGACGGATGGCTACACCTTC,CASSYSSKTDGYTF
TRBV6-1,TRBJ1-5,.,.,TGTGCCAGCAGTGAAAAGCCGGGGCAGCCCCAGCATTTT,CASSEKPGQPQHF
TRBV29-1,TRBJ1-2,.,.,TGCAGCGTTGAAGATCGGGGGGCAGAGAACTATGGCTACACCTTC,CSVEDRGAENYGYTF
TRBV11-3,TRBJ2-5,.,TRBD1,TGTGCCAGCAGCTTAGGACAGGGCGGGACCCAGTACTTC,CASSLGQGGTQYF
TRBV28,TRBJ1-4,.,.,TGTGCCAGCAGCGTTACGACAGGAGCTGCAACTAATGAAAAACTGTTTTTT,CASSVTTGAATNEKLFF
TRBV12-3/TRBV12-4,TRBJ2-5,.,.,TGTGCCAGCAGTCAAGAAGAGACCCAGTACTTC,CASSQEETQYF
TRBV3-1/TRBV3-2,TRBJ1-2,.,TRBD1,TGTGCCAGCCGCGATAGGGGGCTCTATGGCTACACCTTC,CASRDRGLYGYTF
TRBV2,TRBJ2-5,.,TRBD2,TGTGCCAGCACCCCAGCGGGGCGGGAAGAGACCCAGTACTTC,CASTPAGREETQYF
TRBV2,TRBJ1-5,.,TRBD1,TGTGCCAGCAGTGAACAGGGGGCCGATCAGCCCCAGCATTTT,CASSEQGADQPQHF
TRBV11-2,TRBJ2-5,.,TRBD2,TGTGCCAGCAGCGTTCTAGCGGGGCACAAGGGAGAGACCCAGTACTTC,CASSVLAGHKGETQYF
TRBV7-2,TRBJ2-2,.,.,TGTGCCAGCAGCTTAGCCCCTTACACCGGGGAGCTGTTTTTT,CASSLAPYTGELFF
TRBV3-1/TRBV3-2,TRBJ2-5,.,.,TGTGCCAGCAGCCCTAGTGTTAGGGAACGGGAGACCCAGTACTTC,CASSPSVRERETQYF
TRBV6-5,TRBJ1-2,.,.,TGTGCCAGCACGGGGGAACCTGCCTATGGCTACACCTTC,CASTGEPAYGYTF
TRBV19,TRBJ2-3,.,.,TGTGCCAGTAGTGGAGGGACTAGCACAGATACGCAGTATTTT,CASSGGTSTDTQYF
TRBV5-4,TRBJ2-3,.,TRBD2,TGTGCCAGCAGCCAGGGACTAGCGTCAGATACGCAGTATTTT,CASSQGLASDTQYF
TRBV5-1,TRBJ2-2,.,.,TGCGCCAGCGAGGCCGAACTGTACACCGGGGAGCTGTTTTTT,CASEAELYTGELFF
TRBV3-1/TRBV3-2,TRBJ1-1,.,.,TGTGCCAGCAGCTACGGACGGGGTCTAGGTTTCTTT,CASSYGRGLGFF
TRBV10-3,TRBJ1-4,once,.,TGTGCCATCAGTGACCCGAGGGGCGGTTCTAATGAAAAACTGTTTTTT,CAISDPRGGSNEKLFF
TRBV11-2,TRBJ2-3,.,.,TGTGCCAGCAGCTTAGATCGGCCTACAGATACGCAGTATTTT,CASSLDRPTDTQYF
TRBV7-3,TRBJ2-1,.,TRBD2,TGTGCCAGCAGCTTAACCGGGCTAGCGGGGGGCCGGCCGGAGCAGTTCTTC,CASSLTGLAGGRPEQFF
TRBV19,TRBJ1-4,.,TRBD1,TGTGCCAGTAGCCTCACGGGACAGGTTGAAAAACTGTTTTTT,CASSLTGQVEKLFF
TRBV5-4,TRBJ1-1,.,TRBD1,TGTGCCAGCAGCCCGGGGGGGACAGCGAACACTGAAGCTTTCTTT,CASSPGGTANTEAFF
TRBV6-5,TRBJ1-5,.,.,TGTGCCAGCAGTTACTCGGGCAGGGTAGATCAGCCCCAGCATTTT,CASSYSGRVDQPQHF
TRBV6-1,TRBJ2-3,.,.,TGTGCCAGCAGTGAAGCATCCTATCAAACAGATACGCAGTATTTT,CASSEASYQTDTQYF
TRBV5-4,TRBJ2-7,.,TRBD1,TGTGCCAGCAGCTTTGACAGGGTCTACGAGCAGTACTTC,CASSFDRVYEQYF
TRBV11-2,TRBJ2-5,once,.,TGTGCCAGCAGCTTAATCTGGGACTCGGAAGGGGAGACCCAGTACTTC,CASSLIWDSEGETQYF
TRBV5-8,TRBJ2-3,.,TRBD2,TGTGCCAGCTCCGGATTAGCGGGGAGACGCACAGATACGCAGTATTTT,CASSGLAGRRTDTQYF
TRBV28,TRBJ2-5,.,.,TGTGCCAGCAGTTTCTCTTCTCGGTCCGGAGAGACCCAGTACTTC,CASSFSSRSGETQYF
TRBV5-8,TRBJ1-5,few,TRBD1,TGTGCCAGCAGCCCTTGGGGCGGGACAGAAGAGCATTTT,CASSPWGGTEEHF
TRBV30,TRBJ1-4,.,.,TGTGCCTGGAGTCCAGGGACCCGCCATGAAAAACTGTTTTTT,CAWSPGTRHEKLFF
TRBV5-1,TRBJ1-4,.,.,TGCGCCAGCCATTGGAAAACTCGGGGGGAAAAACTGTTTTTT,CASHWKTRGEKLFF
TRBV4-2,TRBJ2-7,.,.,TGTGCCAGCAGCCGCGGAACCCTCTCCTACGAGCAGTACTTC,CASSRGTLSYEQYF
TRBV9,TRBJ2-7,.,TRBD1,TGTGCCAGCAGCCCCGGGACAGCCAACTACGAGCAGTACTTC,CASSPGTANYEQYF
TRBV12-3/TRBV12-4,TRBJ1-3,.,.,TGTGCCAGCAGTCTCGGACAGGGAAACACCATATATTTT,CASSLGQGNTIYF
TRBV7-9,TRBJ2-3,once,.,TGTGCCAGCAGCGAGACTGGGGCCAGCACAGATACGCAGTATTTT,CASSETGASTDTQYF
TRBV3-1/TRBV3-2,TRBJ1-6,.,TRBD1,TGTGCCAGCAAGCGACAGGGGGCGCACTCACCCCTCCACTTT,CASKRQGAHSPLHF
TRBV28,TRBJ1-5,.,.,TGTGCCACCCCCGCGCGAGGCAATCAGCCCCAGCATTTT,CATPARGNQPQHF
TRBV10-1,TRBJ2-3,.,.,TGCGCCAGCAAGGCAGGGAGGACAGATACGCAGTATTTT,CASKAGRTDTQYF
TRBV5-4,TRBJ2-7,.,.,TGTGCCAGCAGCCCCGCCGCCTTTGGGTCCTCCTACGAGCAGTACTTC,CASSPAAFGSSYEQYF
TRBV5-1,TRBJ2-7,.,.,TGCGCCAGCAGCGAACAGGGAAGCTCCTACGAGCAGTACTTC,CASSEQGSSYEQYF
TRBV5-5,TRBJ2-7,.,.,TGTGCCAGCAGCTTGACAGGCGGGGTCAACGAGCAGTACTTC,CASSLTGGVNEQYF
TRBV19,TRBJ2-3,.,.,TGTGCCAGTAGTAGGGCCTCCCCAGATACGCAGTATTTT,CASSRASPDTQYF